This T cell receptor beta chain is drawn from a study of blood T cell repertoires in COVID-19. Study background: Material from acute and convalescent COVID-19 was sourced from the United States, Italy and Spain.

Study members were between about 18 and 95 years old and lived in around 24 US regions. Cohorts were determined from participant-reported clinical history. For recovered donors of Cohort 3, there were two negative PCRs, clearance, or symptom resolution. The CDR3 has 13 residues. The trim removed 4 bases at V and 6 bases at J, leaving 1 base unmatched. CDR1 is SEHNR, CDR2 FQNEAQ, per germline (reference sequence). Only in-frame clones appear in the TCRdb table, and some are missing; sequencing was by immunoSEQ multiplex PCR. The table lists 150,000 to 200,000 clones, roughly 88% of them singletons. This sequence joins TRBV7-9 and TRBJ2-4; 9 bases are shared with TRBD1. This clonotype was obtained from a woman in her twenties or thirties who had recovered from COVID-19. Sequencing used PBMCs or T cells enriched from blood (not recorded which). The CDR3 reads CASSSGQGNIQYF. The CDR3 coding sequence is TGTGCCAGCAGCTCGGGACAGGGAAACATTCAGTACTTC.